The rows below give T cell receptor beta chains drawn from one sample of a study of blood T cells in healthy people across ages. TCRdb re-called the 5' RACE reads through MiXCR, storing one row per CDR3 protein. The sample includes more than 900,000 distinct CDR3 sequences, about 27% of them seen just once. These data are also associated with another study on T cells of mothers and their children.

Sequencing was done on a sample of blood. The receptors derive from a middle-aged woman in good health. Each CDR3 is given without its conserved first and last residue.

TRBV28,TRBJ2-1,ASSYPFLAGGPNEQF
TRBV4-1,TRBJ1-1,ASSPFIHPGPEAF
TRBV20-1,TRBJ2-1,SARAAGRRNEQF
TRBV20-1,TRBJ1-2,SARERGANYGYT
TRBV28,TRBJ2-7,ASSSGTEPYEQY
TRBV7-9,TRBJ2-1,ASSLLNRAREQF
TRBV10-3,TRBJ2-7,AITSTSGAYEQY
TRBV6-5,TRBJ2-7,ASSYGGLGAYEQY
TRBV11-2,TRBJ1-4,ASSSWGLANEKLF
TRBV28,TRBJ1-2,ASSRPTGGSGYT
TRBV5-1,TRBJ2-5,ASSWGAGEETQY
TRBV12-3/TRBV12-4,TRBJ2-7,AITTGSQQY
TRBV6-6,TRBJ2-1,ASNGQGRGSYNEQF
TRBV21-1,TRBJ2-7,ASLGQPEQY
TRBV28,TRBJ2-7,ASSLRGGTESYEQY
TRBV29-1,TRBJ1-1,SAVGDRKGVEAF
TRBV9,TRBJ2-2,ASSPLSGPYTGELF
TRBV11-2,TRBJ1-1,ASRNPWGTEAF
TRBV5-5,TRBJ2-6,ASVLTGTGSGANVLT
TRBV7-9,TRBJ2-7,ASSLAVRSYEQY
TRBV12-3/TRBV12-4,TRBJ2-7,ASSLGPPNSYEQY